This T cell receptor (beta chain) was recorded in a study of cytomegalovirus exposure and HLA in healthy donors listed by TCRdb under 2017. Background for the entire study: An earlier analysis of approximately 550 of the donors reported approximately 300 Gb of sequence data and roughly 110 million unique TCR beta sequences from approximately 180 million T cells. The study used immunosequencing to profile the T cell repertoires of 600 to 850 subjects and linked those repertoires to cytomegalovirus serostatus. In a later analysis, previously published TCR beta repertoires from 670 or so donors were re-analyzed and high-resolution HLA genotyping was added so that TCR occurrence patterns could be studied. Of the roughly 390 genotyped donors, roughly 80% were placed in the genetic ancestry cluster associated with self-reported Caucasian donors. Donor age, sex, ethnicity and CMV serostatus were collected together with the repertoire data. The number of typed donors differed by locus: about 620-640 for A, B, C, DRB1 and DQB1; roughly 510 for DQA1; fewer than 610 for DPA1; and about 470 for DPB1. A separate validation cohort of approximately 130 different subjects was used in addition to the roughly 700-subject first cohort. All discovery cohort repertoires had been generated on a single sequencing platform. The aim of the study was to test whether cataloging public T cell receptors could identify signatures of past pathogen exposure. HLA typing included class I and class II loci at four-digit resolution. Because of strong linkage in the cohort, 4 to 6 DR-DQ haplotypes were treated as single units for association and clustering. Rather than using new phenotypic data, the later analysis identified candidate immune exposures from TCR beta sequences and from how often those sequences occurred across donors. High-throughput TCR immunosequencing, statistical association of individual TCRs with disease status, and machine learning were combined to predict cytomegalovirus infection status. Across some 400 genotyped donors of the cohort, an average of roughly 200,000 unique TCR beta nucleotide sequences per donor were sequenced, and 15% to 20% of those sequences were non-productive. To decide whether each TCR beta V gene segment behaved as functional or pseudogenic, an earlier analysis of 587 of the donors relied on high-throughput TCR beta sequencing. A later genetic analysis took genome-wide SNP genotypes for about 55% of the roughly 670 donors and used that subset as a discovery cohort. Roughly 300 gigabases of sequencing data and 78 million or so unique TCR sequences were included in an early release covering roughly 700 HLA-typed donors.

About this clone itself: Its recognized antigen is unknown. The input lacks base qualities; no much larger clone sits a single base away.

The research as a whole found: In both the original and validation cohorts, the classifier was reported to diagnose cytomegalovirus status with high specificity and sensitivity. The study listed approximately 160 TCR beta chains as associated with cytomegalovirus. According to a later analysis, most CMV-associated TCR beta chains appeared to be HLA-restricted, and the HLA associations seemed to be driven largely by CMV exposure. CMV serostatus was the only immune exposure information available for the cohort. An association between a missense DCLRE1C variant and V-gene and J-gene trimming of TCR beta chains was found in a later genetic analysis and replicated in an independent cohort. According to a later genetic analysis, donors in an Asian-associated ancestry cluster had fewer N-insertions in productive TCRs than the approximately 630-donor mean. Only TCR beta chains were sequenced in this cohort, and the absence of alpha or paired-chain data limited detectable features. Because HLA typing was missing for some donors at each locus, association tests included only the typed subset. According to the authors, the approach could potentially be generalized to other disease states and immunological phenotypes. In a later analysis, several top co-occurrence clusters were reported to appear linked to parvovirus B19, influenza, CMV and Epstein-Barr virus. A later analysis associated 16,951 TCR beta sequences with specific HLA alleles at a false discovery rate of 0.05. In a later analysis, TCR association rates were found to vary across HLA loci, with the most associated TCRs seen for DRB1 alleles and the fewest for HLA-C alleles. A later analysis found that HLA-associated TCR beta chains were more clonally expanded and had lower generation probabilities than equally common non-associated chains. In an earlier analysis of fewer than 700 of the donors, most TCR beta V segments appeared in productive rearrangements about 87% or about 30% of the time, broadly matching IMGT annotations. Sequencing depth was assumed to be roughly uniform across donors in the presence/absence analyses, though that assumption may not hold. Most TCR sequences were seen in very few donors, while some public TCRs were found in many individuals. A further reported finding was that TCR beta sequences accurately predicted the HLA-A and HLA-B alleles for most subjects in the first cohort. In vitro tests confirmed that a few of the cytomegalovirus-associated TCR beta chains recognize cytomegalovirus antigens. A cluster of highly shared sequence variants was judged likely to represent a technical artifact of the sequencing pipeline. Strong co-occurrence of HLA alleles, especially DR and DQ, made assigning TCR associations to individual alleles difficult. Because counts were too low, about 18 rarely observed V segments, including chromosome 9 orphons, were excluded from the earlier analysis of 587 of the donors. Because the 87-base-pair reads could not distinguish some IMGT-functional V segments, including TRBV6-2 and TRBV6-3, those segments were excluded. Linkage disequilibrium might explain the correlated functional status among segregating V segments, but an unknown experimental factor could not be ruled out.

The library was obtained by the immunoSEQ multiplex PCR assay. For the multiplex PCR, a mixture combining 60 forward primers for TCR Vbeta segments and 13 reverse primers for TCR Jbeta segments was used. A multiplex PCR assay on genomic DNA amplified the CDR3 region of rearranged TCR beta genes. The Illumina HiSeq System was used to sequence the amplified TCR beta libraries as 87-base-pair reads. Per the authors' processing: Across the 670 or so repertoires, a later analysis counted some 80 million unique TCR beta chains, about 10 million of which were shared by at least two donors. Raw reads were error-corrected and collapsed into unique sequences by a nearest-neighbor algorithm in which closely related sequences were merged to remove PCR and sequencing errors. To assign V, D and J gene segments, CDR3 sequences were aligned to IMGT reference sequences. For a sequence to be retained, at least a six-nucleotide match to both a V gene segment and a J gene segment was required. Rearrangements were called productive when the CDR3 lacked stop codons and stayed in frame with V and J; all others were non-productive. Following IMGT convention, CDR3 was defined as the stretch from the second conserved V-encoded cysteine up to the conserved J-encoded phenylalanine. The earlier analysis of 587 of the donors excluded sequences that lacked an unambiguous match to a single V gene segment. In an earlier analysis of several hundred of the donors, V segments were called functional above 56.7% productive rearrangements and were called segregating when the between-donor standard deviation exceeded 5%. A statistical classification framework was built for diagnosing cytomegalovirus status from the catalog of TCR beta chain sequences. In a later analysis, TCR nucleotide sequences were compared against IMGT/GENE-DB human TR gene sequences so that V and J genes could be assigned. A later analysis assigned CDR3 sequences and most-parsimonious VDJ recombination scenarios with the TCRdist pipeline. In a later analysis, each TCR beta chain was defined by its CDR3 amino acid sequence together with its V-gene family, and reads lacking a unique V-gene family were excluded. A later analysis removed 500 to 650 highly shared, low-generation-probability nucleotide sequences to deal with suspected cross-contamination and a sequencing artifact. In a later analysis, a clonal expansion index was calculated for each public chain from normalized within-repertoire ranks of inferred template counts. A later analysis computed generation probabilities with a VDJ recombination model fitted to out-of-frame rearrangements, and checked the results against IGoR. A later analysis scored TCR-TCR, TCR-HLA and TCR-CMV co-occurrence with hypergeometric tests, applying a repertoire-size bias correction to TCR pairs. To estimate false discovery rates, a later analysis permuted the HLA or CMV assignments 20 times. In a later analysis, co-occurring TCRs were grouped using DBSCAN, and TCRdist sequence similarity was added for clustering within HLA-allele-positive subsets. Repertoires with fewer than 30,000 or more than 120,000 public chains, plus five repertoires with anomalous nucleotide sharing, were excluded from co-occurrence clustering. TCRdb re-hosts the immuneACCESS table, in-frame sequences only. Its copies lack some clones; in the studies checked, an unresolved V gene accounts for under half of them, and the cause for the rest is not known. The DNA was the basis for D and trimming; V, J and clone size are from that table. This sample comprises 170,000 or so clones, around 78% of them detected only once. Clones ranked in the top ten supply 3.1% of the sample.

In total, approximately 610 healthy bone marrow donors made up the cohort. All cohort members were sampled while nominally healthy, although unrecorded immune exposures were likely present. The donor was CMV seronegative and belonged to the group of 350 or so seronegative cohort members. A peripheral blood sample was collected from each donor, and TCR beta sequencing was performed on peripheral blood mononuclear cells. Genomic DNA extraction from the blood cell samples was performed with the Qiagen DNeasy Blood Extraction Kit. Clipping removes 5 bases from V and 9 bases from J, with 6 as the unmatched junction base count. In the germline V gene, CDR1 corresponds to SGHVS and CDR2 to FQNEAQ. The CDR3 goes from the cysteine to the phenylalanine over 14 residues. Here the CDR3 DNA is all that survives: 42 bases in frame from base 1.

The sequence links TRBV7-8 to TRBJ2-1; 11 bases in the junction line up with TRBD2. The sequence was collected from a woman in her thirties or forties in good health and CMV-seronegative. Sequences were obtained from PBMCs. The CDR3 sequence is CASSNSGGAGEQFF. The nucleotides are TGTGCCAGCAGCAATAGCGGGGGGGCCGGTGAGCAGTTCTTC.